A selection of T cell receptor beta chains follows, all from one sample in a study of T cell changes during pregnancy in multiple sclerosis. This table comes from immunoSEQ multiplex PCR, and its TCRdb copy is limited to in-frame clones, with some not included. The table lists 35,000 to 40,000 clones, around 90% of them singletons. Sample: CD8+ T cells from peripheral blood mononuclear cells, taken in the third trimester of pregnancy. The source of these receptors is a female donor with multiple sclerosis, enrolled in a pregnancy study. CDR3s include the opening cysteine and the closing phenylalanine or tryptophan.

length	V	J	CDR3
17	TRBV9	TRBJ2-3	CASSRLTSGGSTDTQYF
15	TRBV4-1	TRBJ2-3	CASSQVPGGTDTQYF
17	TRBV7-9	TRBJ1-2	CASSPSPGQGAMDGYTF
15	TRBV6-5	TRBJ2-3	CASSWEQGGVDTQYF
15	TRBV4-1	TRBJ1-1	CASSQARLKNTEAFF
14	TRBV2	TRBJ2-2	CASSGDILTGELFF
15	TRBV4-3	TRBJ2-3	CASSQEGGAGDTQYF
10	TRBV6-1	TRBJ2-7	CASTGYEQYF
11	TRBV20-1	TRBJ1-1	CRQGMESEAFF
15	TRBV13	TRBJ2-7	CASSPRMAGPYEQYF
14	TRBV9	TRBJ1-5	CASSSTDRHQPQHF
16	TRBV6-5	TRBJ2-3	CASSYSTAGITDTQYF
14	TRBV5-6	TRBJ2-7	CASSFGTGTYEQYF
14	TRBV27	TRBJ1-1	CASSPRAGIGKAFF
14	TRBV6-5	TRBJ2-5	CASSPFGGAETQYF
16	TRBV14	TRBJ1-1	CASSPWTGPMNTEAFF
13	TRBV10-1	TRBJ2-2	CASSPTGAGELFF
13	TRBV6-6	TRBJ1-2	CASRTALDYGYTF
15	TRBV4-3	TRBJ1-2	CASSQGQGSSYGYTF
15	TRBV6-5	TRBJ1-4	CASSYFTGGREKLFF
14	TRBV30	TRBJ1-4	CAWSGFGMEEKLFF
15	TRBV7-2	TRBJ2-3	CASSLAPGAADTQYF
13	TRBV7-9	TRBJ2-1	CASSPSGGDEQFF